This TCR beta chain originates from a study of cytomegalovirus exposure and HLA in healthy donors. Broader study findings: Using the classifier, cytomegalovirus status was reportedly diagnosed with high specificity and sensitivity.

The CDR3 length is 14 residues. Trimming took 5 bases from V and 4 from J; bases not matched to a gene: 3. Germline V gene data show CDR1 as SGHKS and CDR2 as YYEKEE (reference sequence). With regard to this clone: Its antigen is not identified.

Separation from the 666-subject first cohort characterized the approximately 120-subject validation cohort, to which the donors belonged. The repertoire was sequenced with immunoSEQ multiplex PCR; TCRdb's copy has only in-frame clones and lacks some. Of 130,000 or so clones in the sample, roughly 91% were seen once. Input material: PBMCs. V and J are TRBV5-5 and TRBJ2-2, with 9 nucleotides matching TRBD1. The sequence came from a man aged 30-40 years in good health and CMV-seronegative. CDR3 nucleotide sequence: TGTGCCAGCAGGCCGGGACAGGGCACCGGGGAGCTGTTTTTT. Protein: CASRPGQGTGELFF.